Listed below are T cell receptor beta chains from one sample, sequenced in a study of blood T cell repertoires in COVID-19. TCRdb's copy holds only in-frame clones and misses some; the assay was immunoSEQ multiplex PCR. The sample includes around 130,000 clones, 70% to 90% of them seen just once. Sequenced input: peripheral blood. Source of these receptors: a man between 60 and 75 years old with acute or convalescent COVID-19. Both conserved end residues are part of each CDR3. D genes are given only for firm matches. Clone sizes are given selectively: once, few, many, or a class where the clone is expanded.

cdr3_length clone_size j_call d_call v_call cdr3_aa cdr3_nt
14 NA TRBJ2-7 TRBD2 TRBV15 CATSNWTSLYEQYF TGTGCCACCAGCAACTGGACTAGTCTTTACGAGCAGTACTTC
15 NA TRBJ1-1 NA TRBV11-1 CASSPGRVTNTEAFF TGTGCCAGCAGCCCCGGTCGGGTCACGAACACTGAAGCTTTCTTT
14 NA TRBJ2-5 NA TRBV5-1 CASSPMVIQETQYF TGCGCCAGCAGCCCTATGGTAATCCAAGAGACCCAGTACTTC
17 NA TRBJ1-1 TRBD1 TRBV2 CASSRLRQGRVNTEAFF TGTGCCAGCAGTCGCCTCCGACAGGGGAGAGTCAACACTGAAGCTTTCTTT
14 NA TRBJ1-1 NA TRBV13 CASSLGQGNTEAFF TGTGCCAGCAGCTTAGGACAGGGGAACACTGAAGCTTTCTTT
17 NA TRBJ1-1 TRBD1 TRBV5-6 CASSGWDRALPETEAFF TGTGCCAGCAGCGGATGGGACAGGGCCCTCCCAGAAACTGAAGCTTTCTTT
15 NA TRBJ1-6 TRBD1 TRBV16 CASSTPGQGGSPLHF TGTGCCAGCAGCACTCCGGGACAGGGTGGTTCACCCCTCCACTTT
16 NA TRBJ2-7 NA TRBV27 CASSLDRTPLMGEQYF TGTGCCAGCAGTTTAGACCGGACACCGTTGATGGGCGAGCAGTACTTC
14 NA TRBJ2-7 TRBD1 TRBV29-1 CSGTGTGGSYEQYF TGCAGCGGTACCGGGACAGGGGGTTCCTACGAGCAGTACTTC
20 few TRBJ2-7 NA TRBV18 CASSPNRAPSLRKVSYEQYF TGTGCCAGCTCACCAAACAGGGCCCCCAGTTTGCGGAAAGTCTCCTACGAGCAGTACTTC
15 NA TRBJ1-1 NA TRBV7-9 CASSLAVTPDSEAFF TGTGCCAGCAGCTTAGCGGTGACTCCGGACAGTGAAGCTTTCTTT
13 NA TRBJ2-7 TRBD1 TRBV27 CASDRRGPYEQYF TGTGCCAGTGACCGCAGGGGGCCCTACGAGCAGTACTTC
14 NA TRBJ2-1 TRBD1 TRBV5-6 CASSWQQGWNEQFF TGTGCCAGCAGCTGGCAACAGGGGTGGAATGAGCAGTTCTTC
15 NA TRBJ1-4 NA TRBV7-9 CASSLGPATNEKLFF TGTGCCAGCAGCTTAGGCCCGGCAACTAATGAAAAACTGTTTTTT
13 NA TRBJ2-7 TRBD1 TRBV30 CAWGDRGPAEQYF TGTGCCTGGGGGGACAGAGGTCCAGCCGAGCAGTACTTC
19 NA TRBJ2-3 TRBD2 TRBV24-1 CATSDLQSLAGDGTDTQYF TGTGCCACCAGTGATTTGCAGAGCCTAGCGGGAGACGGCACAGATACGCAGTATTTT
15 NA TRBJ2-1 TRBD2 TRBV5-1 CASSFESSGYNEQFF TGCGCCAGCAGCTTTGAGTCTAGCGGTTACAATGAGCAGTTCTTC
15 NA TRBJ1-6 TRBD1 TRBV6-6 CASTLTGSYNSPLHF TGTGCCAGCACCTTGACAGGGAGTTATAATTCACCCCTCCACTTT
15 NA TRBJ1-3 NA TRBV7-2 CASSLDFSSGNTIYF TGTGCCAGCAGCTTAGACTTTAGCTCTGGAAACACCATATATTTT
12 NA TRBJ2-1 NA TRBV6-2/TRBV6-3 CASSYPDNEQFF TGTGCCAGCAGTTACCCGGACAATGAGCAGTTCTTC
16 NA TRBJ2-2 TRBD1 TRBV7-2 CASSLDGTGLTGELFF TGTGCCAGCAGCTTAGATGGGACAGGGCTCACCGGGGAGCTGTTTTTT
17 NA TRBJ1-6 NA TRBV11-3 CASSRGDRSSYNSPLHF TGTGCCAGCAGCCGAGGCGACAGGAGCTCCTATAATTCACCCCTCCACTTT
14 NA TRBJ1-1 TRBD1 TRBV25-1 CASSQQGFGTEAFF TGTGCCAGCAGTCAACAGGGGTTCGGCACTGAAGCTTTCTTT
16 few TRBJ1-1 NA TRBV3-1/TRBV3-2 CASSPGGGLQGGEAFF TGTGCCAGCAGTCCTGGCGGGGGCCTTCAAGGCGGTGAAGCTTTCTTT
14 NA TRBJ2-5 NA TRBV7-8 CASSLGYGSETQYF TGTGCCAGCAGCTTAGGGTACGGGAGTGAGACCCAGTACTTC
15 NA TRBJ2-5 NA TRBV5-1 CASSITGGSAETQYF TGCGCCAGCAGTATTACAGGAGGGTCCGCAGAGACCCAGTACTTC
13 NA TRBJ1-3 NA TRBV7-9 CASSFGSGNTIYF TGTGCCAGCAGCTTCGGCTCTGGAAACACCATATATTTT
12 NA TRBJ1-5 NA TRBV7-9 CASSSQNQPQHF TGTGCCAGCAGCTCCCAGAATCAGCCCCAGCATTTT
16 NA TRBJ2-4 NA TRBV27 CASSTPGTLAKNIQYF TGTGCCAGCAGCACGCCGGGGACATTAGCCAAAAACATTCAGTACTTC
15 NA TRBJ2-1 NA TRBV7-2 CASSRRGGAYNEQFF TGTGCCAGCAGCCGTCGCGGCGGTGCCTACAATGAGCAGTTCTTC
13 NA TRBJ1-2 TRBD1 TRBV7-9 CASSQDRAWGYTF TGTGCCAGCAGCCAGGACAGGGCGTGGGGCTACACCTTC
17 NA TRBJ1-4 NA TRBV28 CASSISGLVATNEKLFF TGTGCCAGCAGTATTTCAGGGCTAGTAGCAACTAATGAAAAACTGTTTTTT
15 NA TRBJ1-1 TRBD1 TRBV7-6 CASSARQGRNTEAFF TGTGCCAGCAGCGCAAGACAGGGACGAAACACTGAAGCTTTCTTT
17 NA TRBJ2-2 TRBD1 TRBV5-1 CASSLSGTGGGTGELFF TGCGCCAGCAGCCTCTCCGGGACAGGGGGAGGCACCGGGGAGCTGTTTTTT
11 NA TRBJ2-7 NA TRBV24-1 CATGGNYEQYF TGTGCCACCGGGGGCAACTACGAGCAGTACTTC
18 NA TRBJ1-6 NA TRBV3-1/TRBV3-2 CASSQVDRPVDNNSPLHF TGTGCCAGCAGCCAAGTTGACAGGCCCGTCGACAATAATTCACCCCTCCACTTT
13 NA TRBJ2-5 NA TRBV6-1 CASSDPPPETQYF TGTGCCAGCAGTGATCCCCCCCCGGAGACCCAGTACTTC
16 NA TRBJ1-3 NA TRBV15 CATSSSDTSSGNTIYF TGTGCCACCAGCTCGTCGGACACGAGCTCTGGAAACACCATATATTTT
14 NA TRBJ2-7 NA TRBV6-2/TRBV6-3 CASSWTAQGYEQYF TGTGCCAGCAGTTGGACAGCTCAGGGGTACGAGCAGTACTTC
12 NA TRBJ2-7 NA TRBV7-9 CASSFPTGEQYF TGTGCCAGCAGCTTCCCCACGGGCGAGCAGTACTTC
15 NA TRBJ2-1 NA TRBV4-2 CASSQDANEYNEQFF TGTGCCAGCAGCCAAGATGCCAACGAGTACAATGAGCAGTTCTTC
16 NA TRBJ2-3 TRBD2 TRBV29-1 CSVPVTSGIGLDTQYF TGCAGCGTTCCTGTTACTAGCGGGATAGGATTAGATACGCAGTATTTT
13 NA TRBJ1-1 NA TRBV28 CATSDSGPPEAFF TGTGCCACCAGCGACAGTGGTCCTCCTGAAGCTTTCTTT
17 NA TRBJ2-5 TRBD1 TRBV11-2 CASSPLQGAVGKKTQYF TGTGCCAGCAGCCCGTTACAGGGGGCGGTAGGAAAAAAGACCCAGTACTTC
13 NA TRBJ2-6 NA TRBV29-1 CSVANSGANVLTF TGCAGCGTTGCTAACTCTGGGGCCAACGTCCTGACTTTC
13 NA TRBJ2-3 TRBD2 TRBV9 CASSAGGADTQYF TGTGCCAGCAGCGCCGGGGGGGCAGATACGCAGTATTTT
14 NA TRBJ2-7 NA TRBV6-6 CATENGGSSYEQYF TGTGCCACCGAGAACGGGGGAAGCTCCTACGAGCAGTACTTC
15 NA TRBJ1-4 NA TRBV28 CASSLSFATNEKLFF TGTGCCAGCAGTTTGTCGTTTGCAACTAATGAAAAACTGTTTTTT
13 NA TRBJ2-7 NA TRBV27 CASRTQGTYEQYF TGTGCCAGCAGGACACAGGGAACCTACGAGCAGTACTTC
13 NA TRBJ2-7 NA TRBV23-1 CASSQRHPFEQYF TGCGCCAGCAGTCAACGACACCCTTTCGAGCAGTACTTC
14 NA TRBJ2-3 NA TRBV21-1 CASSNTGWWDTQYF TGTGCCAGCAGCAACACAGGGTGGTGGGATACGCAGTATTTT
13 NA TRBJ2-5 NA TRBV11-2 CASSLRGEETQYF TGTGCCAGCAGCCTCCGGGGAGAAGAGACCCAGTACTTC
15 NA TRBJ2-2 NA TRBV3-1/TRBV3-2 CASSPSEEVAGELFF TGTGCCAGCAGCCCTTCTGAGGAGGTTGCCGGGGAGCTGTTTTTT
15 NA TRBJ1-6 NA TRBV15 CATSRAPGGGSPLHF TGTGCCACCAGCAGAGCGCCCGGAGGAGGTTCACCCCTCCACTTT
13 NA TRBJ1-2 NA TRBV28 CASSPNRDRGYTF TGTGCCAGCAGCCCGAACAGGGACCGCGGCTACACCTTC
18 NA TRBJ2-1 NA TRBV9 CASSVASRGDPRYNEQFF TGTGCCAGCAGCGTAGCCTCGCGGGGAGATCCCCGCTACAATGAGCAGTTCTTC
14 NA TRBJ1-1 NA TRBV13 CASSPPTANTEAFF TGTGCCAGCAGCCCACCGACAGCGAACACTGAAGCTTTCTTT
13 NA TRBJ1-5 NA TRBV9 CASSVGLDQPQHF TGTGCCAGCAGCGTAGGTCTCGATCAGCCCCAGCATTTT
15 once TRBJ2-7 TRBD1 TRBV5-4 CASSFNNRGSYEQYF TGTGCCAGCAGCTTCAACAACAGGGGCTCCTACGAGCAGTACTTC